Presented here are 5 T cell receptor beta chains from one specimen sequenced in a study of T cell repertoires in cytomegalovirus infection. Each CDR3 protein gets one entry after TCRdb re-called the reads with MiXCR. The sample includes 200,000 to 300,000 distinct CDR3 sequences, roughly 10% seen only once; the top ten take roughly 16%. Sequenced sample: PBMCs. The origin of the receptors is a human donor in good health (CMV status not recorded). Some clones in this sample may be carry-over from other donors' samples.

This clonotype appeared many times. The chain is built from TRBV7-2 and TRBJ2-1; 9 bases are a match to TRBD2. CDR1 is SGHTA and CDR2 is FQGNSA in the germline V gene. The CDR3 consists of 17 residues. V gave up 1 base and J gave up 4 bases; unmatched junction bases: 8. The CDR3: CASSLGARGGGYNEQFF. The CDR3 coding sequence is TGTGCCAGCAGCTTAGGGGCCCGCGGGGGGGGTTACAATGAGCAGTTCTTC.

This clonotype appeared many times. This rearrangement joins TRBV20-1 to TRBJ1-1; no firm D call. The ends were cut back, 3 bases at V and 0 bases at J, with 8 bases in the middle. Germline CDR1 and CDR2: DFQATT and SNEGSKA (reference sequence). This CDR3 is 13 amino acids long. DNA of the CDR3: TGCAGTGCTAGGCTCAGCATGAACACTGAAGCTTTCTTT. Protein: CSARLSMNTEAFF.

The V gene is TRBV20-1, the J gene TRBJ1-1; tentatively, D is TRBD1 (6 bases). Deletions cut 2 bases from V and 7 bases from J, with 17 bases between. CDR1 DFQATT and CDR2 SNEGSKA come from the germline V gene (reference sequence). The CDR3 length is 14 residues. CDR3 in amino acids: CSARSARTAFEAFF. The CDR3 bases are TGCAGTGCTAGAAGTGCCCGGACAGCTTTTGAAGCTTTCTTT.

This clonotype came up many times. The genes are TRBV28 and TRBJ1-5; D is ambiguous. Germline assignment: CDR1 MDHEN and CDR2 SYDVKM. Trimming left V 2 bases short and J 3 bases short, with 11 bases between. This CDR3 is 15 amino acids long. CDR3 sequence reads: CASSLTSSLNQPQHF. CDR3 DNA sequence: TGTGCCAGCAGTTTAACTTCGAGTCTCAATCAGCCCCAGCATTTT.

This chain connects TRBV19 to TRBJ1-1; D not certain. Germline V lookup: CDR1 LNHDA, CDR2 SQIVND (reference sequence). This CDR3 comprises 14 residues. V dropped 0 bases and J dropped 6 bases, with 11 bases sitting between them. The CDR3 bases are TGTGCCAGTAGTATAGAAAGAGGGTTCTCTGAAGCTTTCTTT. Translating gives CASSIERGFSEAFF.